Here is one T cell receptor beta chain with its context. Its antigen is undetermined. The data originate from a study of beta chain features in type 1 diabetes. Findings and limits, study-wide: Fewer insertions but more deletions were seen at VDJ junctions in type 1 diabetes patients. Shorter TCRB CDR3s, moderately but significantly so, were found in Type 1 diabetes patients in all four CD4+ subsets. Sequencing of cDNA might inflate the share of cells that strongly express TCR.

Sorted CD4+ subsets: naive, central memory, regulatory, stem cell-like memory (CD45RO/CCR7/CD25/CD127/CD95/CD27 panel). Of the isolated RNA, all was reverse transcribed, and so the sequenced material was expressed TCRB transcripts. TCRdb keeps only in-frame clones here, not all; method: immunoSEQ multiplex PCR. The sample lists some 190,000 clones; roughly 8% were seen once. The CDR3 sequence is 13 residues long. Trimming pared 2 bases from V and 7 bases from J, leaving 10 bases between. Looked up from germline, CDR1 is SGHRS and CDR2 is YFSETQ. The chain is built from TRBV5-1 and TRBJ1-5, with a weak D call TRBD1 (5 bases). Sequencing was carried out using central memory CD4+ T cells from blood. This TCR was recovered from a man in his late teens or twenties with type 1 diabetes. CDR3 sequence: CASSLLSGQPQHF. The CDR3 bases are TGCGCCAGCAGCTTATTATCAGGGCAGCCCCAGCATTTT.